The 23 T cell receptor beta chains below were found in one sample sequenced in a study of control samples from healthy donors and cancer patients. Clones were sequenced by immunoSEQ multiplex PCR, and TCRdb holds only the in-frame ones, with some missing. The sample has 60,000 to 80,000 clones; about 90% are singletons. The material sequenced was blood. Every receptor here comes from a woman in her fifties or sixties in good health.

The V call is TRBV28, the J call TRBJ2-1; 15 bases match TRBD2. Trimming took 6 bases from V and 5 from J; bases not matched to a gene: 8. There are 17 residues in the CDR3. CDR1 is MDHEN and CDR2 is SYDVKM in the germline V gene. CDR3 sequence (DNA): TGTGCCAGCAGGTGTCGGACTAGCGGGAGGGCTGACAATGAGCAGTTCTTC. This sequence encodes CASRCRTSGRADNEQFF.

This clone appeared a single time. The chain employs TRBV28 and TRBJ2-2; no firm D call. The CDR3 extends over 13 amino acids. The germline gives CDR1 MDHEN, CDR2 SYDVKM. The V gene lost 8 bases and the J gene lost 1 base, with 8 bases spanning the gap. CDR3 loop: CASLSRNTGELFF. The CDR3 DNA reads as TGTGCCAGCCTTAGTAGGAACACCGGGGAGCTGTTTTTT.

V gene TRBV28 combines with J gene TRBJ1-5; D possibly corresponds to TRBD1 (6 bases). CDR1 is MDHEN, CDR2 SYDVKM, per germline. The CDR3 runs to 14 residues. V was shortened by 6 bases and J by 5 bases, with 14 bases between the two germline ends. The CDR3 reads CASRPIGGDQPQHF. DNA of the CDR3: TGTGCCAGCAGGCCGATCGGGGGCGATCAGCCCCAGCATTTT.

This rearrangement joins TRBV4-1 to TRBJ2-3; D possibly corresponds to TRBD1 (6 bases). There are 17 residues in the CDR3. CDR1 and CDR2 from the germline V gene are MGHRA and YSYEKL. The V end lost 0 bases, the J end lost 2 bases, and 15 bases lay between the germline ends. The CDR3 DNA follows: TGCGCCAGCAGCCAAGATCTGGACAGCTTACACACAGATACGCAGTATTTT. Protein sequence: CASSQDLDSLHTDTQYF.

This clone has just one count. V is TRBV6-5 and J is TRBJ1-3; 8 bases line up with TRBD1. This CDR3 region has 12 residues. The J segment lost 8 bases and the V segment lost 7 bases, leaving 4 bases of the junction unmatched. Per germline, CDR1 MNHEY and CDR2 SVGAGI. CDR3 nucleotides: TGTGCCAGCAAACAGGGGGAGTACACCATATATTTT. Protein sequence: CASKQGEYTIYF.

CDR3 nucleotides: TGTGCCACCAGTGATAGAAGAAGGAACACCGGGGAGCTGTTTTTT. Protein: CATSDRRRNTGELFF. V gene TRBV24-1 combines with J gene TRBJ2-2; D ambiguous. Germline values: CDR1 KGHDR, CDR2 SFDVKD. This CDR3 has 15 amino acids. Trimming took 3 bases from V and 1 from J, leaving 8 bases between them.

The chain combines TRBV2 with TRBJ2-6, with D unclear. Deletions cut 1 base from V and 0 bases from J, with 4 bases between. This CDR3 is 15 amino acids long. CDR1 is SNHLY, CDR2 FYNNEI, per germline. The CDR3 sequence: CASSEDGSGANVLTF. The DNA for the CDR3 is TGTGCCAGCAGTGAAGACGGCTCTGGGGCCAACGTCCTGACTTTC.

This clone was observed once. This chain joins TRBV11-2 and TRBJ2-7; 14 bases fit TRBD2. Germline V gene lookup returns CDR1 SGHAT and CDR2 FQNNGV. V shed 1 base and J 4 bases; nucleotides not matched to a gene: 12. The CDR3 runs to 19 residues. The CDR3 DNA sequence: TGTGCCAGCAGCTTAGGACCGGGACTAGCGGGAGTTTTCAGTTACGAGCAGTACTTC. As protein: CASSLGPGLAGVFSYEQYF.

The chain is built from TRBV5-1 and TRBJ2-2; 7 bases are shared with TRBD1. J gave up 5 bases and V 4 bases, and 2 bases lay outside the gene matches. CDR1 is SGHRS, CDR2 YFSETQ, per germline. The length of the CDR3 is 13 residues. Here the CDR3 DNA reads TGCGCCAGCAGCCCAGGGGGTACCGGGGAGCTGTTTTTT. This translates into CASSPGGTGELFF.

CDR3 loop: CASSLWQETQYF. CDR3 DNA sequence: TGTGCCAGCTCACTTTGGCAAGAGACCCAGTACTTC. The V gene is TRBV18, the J gene TRBJ2-5; D remains ambiguous. This CDR3 spans 12 amino acids. Germline CDR1 KGHSH, CDR2 LQKENI. Trimming cost V 4 bases and J 2 bases, with 5 bases left between them.

V is TRBV6-2 or TRBV6-3 and J is TRBJ1-6; D call uncertain. V dropped 5 bases and J dropped 0 bases, with 14 bases sitting between them. This CDR3 is 17 amino acids long. CDR1 MNHEY and CDR2 SVGEGT come from the germline V gene. In DNA, the CDR3 is TGTGCCAGCAGTCTACATCCCTCGAGCTCCTATAATTCACCCCTCCACTTT. Translating it yields CASSLHPSSSYNSPLHF.

This clone was found once. This chain links TRBV18 with TRBJ1-2, with D unclear. The germline V gene encodes CDR1 KGHSH and CDR2 LQKENI. V lost 3 bases and J 4 bases, leaving 18 bases between the germline ends. CDR3 size: 16 residues. The CDR3 is CASSPPRSPGPYGYTF. CDR3 sequence (DNA): TGTGCCAGCTCACCTCCCCGAAGTCCAGGACCCTATGGCTACACCTTC.

The chain carries TRBV7-2 and TRBJ1-2; D might be TRBD1 (6 bases). In germline, CDR1 is SGHTA, CDR2 FQGNSA. This CDR3 comprises 15 residues. Deletions cut 0 bases from V and 7 bases from J, with 15 bases between. The CDR3 DNA sequence: TGTGCCAGCAGCTTAGCCCCAGGGGCGGGGGGTGGCTACACCTTC. Its protein is CASSLAPGAGGGYTF.

The chain links TRBV4-2 to TRBJ1-6, with D possibly matching TRBD1 (6 bases). There are 20 residues in the CDR3. The germline V and J ends were trimmed by 0 bases and 6 bases, with 24 bases remaining between them. Looked up from germline, CDR1 is LGHNA and CDR2 is YNFKEQ. CDR3 protein: CASSQDPLIIQGNANSPLHF. For the CDR3, the DNA is TGTGCCAGCAGCCAAGACCCCCTTATCATACAGGGTAATGCTAATTCACCCCTCCACTTT.

The chain employs TRBV27 and TRBJ1-5, with D possibly matching TRBD1 (5 bases). The V end was cut by 2 bases, the J end by 2 bases, with 10 bases between. The CDR3 is 15 residues long. Germline CDR1 and CDR2: MNHEY and SMNVEV (reference sequence). This CDR3 reads CASSLRRGGNQPQHF. In DNA form, the CDR3 reads TGTGCCAGCAGTTTAAGGCGGGGGGGCAATCAGCCCCAGCATTTT.

The chain has TRBV7-9 and TRBJ1-5, with D maybe TRBD1 (5 bases). The V and J ends lost 2 bases and 4 bases respectively, with 12 bases between them. The CDR3 extends over 15 amino acids. Germline values: CDR1 SEHNR, CDR2 FQNEAQ (reference sequence). In DNA form, the CDR3 reads TGTGCCAGCAGCTTAACAGGTGGGCAGAATCAGCCCCAGCATTTT. This codes for CASSLTGGQNQPQHF.

This chain connects TRBV2 to TRBJ2-4; 12 nucleotides agree with TRBD2. There are 16 residues in the CDR3. Per the germline V gene, CDR1 is SNHLY and CDR2 is FYNNEI. Germline trimming cut 5 bases from V and 7 bases from J; bases unmatched to any gene: 9. In nucleotides, the CDR3 is TGTGCCAGCAGTTCGACTAGCGGGAGCGTCGGGAACATTCAGTACTTC. Amino acids: CASSSTSGSVGNIQYF.

The chain has TRBV4-1 and TRBJ2-2, with D possibly being TRBD1 or TRBD2 (5 bases each). CDR1 MGHRA and CDR2 YSYEKL come from the germline V gene. Deletions cut 0 bases from V and 14 bases from J, with 10 bases between. This CDR3 is built from 12 residues. CDR3 sequence reads: CASSQDGGVLFF. CDR3 coding DNA: TGCGCCAGCAGCCAAGATGGGGGAGTACTGTTTTTT.

The J gene is TRBJ2-1, the V gene TRBV18; 7 positions agree with TRBD2. This CDR3 is built from 16 residues. Germline CDR1 is KGHSH and CDR2 is LQKENI. Losses at the gene ends were 4 bases for V and 4 bases for J; bases not matched to a gene: 10. CDR3 loop: CASSRASGGPYNEQFF. As DNA, the CDR3 is TGTGCCAGCTCACGCGCATCGGGAGGACCTTACAATGAGCAGTTCTTC.

The V call is TRBV5-1, the J call TRBJ2-7, with 7 bases lining up with TRBD2. Germline V lookup: CDR1 SGHRS, CDR2 YFSETQ. There are 15 residues in the CDR3. Losses at the gene ends were 2 bases for V and 2 bases for J; bases not matched to a gene: 7. In DNA, the CDR3 is TGCGCCAGCAGCTTACCGGAAGCGGGAACCTACGAGCAGTACTTC. This sequence encodes CASSLPEAGTYEQYF. Together with reference TRBV5-1 and TRBJ2-7, the CDR3 gives the full variable domain: KAGVTQTPRYLIKTRGQQVTLSCSPISGHRSVSWYQQTPGQGLQFLFEYFSETQRNKGNFPGRFSGRQFSNSRSEMNVSTLELGDSALYLCASSLPEAGTYEQYFGPGTRLTVT.

This chain connects TRBV16 to TRBJ1-5, with 9 bases matching TRBD1. The CDR3 spans 14 residues. Germline loops: CDR1 KGHSY, CDR2 FQNENV. The ends lost 4 bases at V and 6 bases at J; junction bases unmatched: 4. The DNA of the CDR3 is TGTGCCAGCAGCCGGGGACAGGGTGTTCAGCCCCAGCATTTT. Residues: CASSRGQGVQPQHF.

This chain connects TRBV28 to TRBJ2-7; D is uncertain. This CDR3 comprises 12 residues. The V gene's germline CDR1 is MDHEN and CDR2 SYDVKM. The V and J ends lost 5 bases and 6 bases respectively, with 11 bases between them. The CDR3 is CASSTSPPEQYF. The DNA for the CDR3 is TGTGCCAGCAGTACCTCGCCCCCCGAGCAGTACTTC.

The V gene is TRBV30, the J gene TRBJ2-5; D is undetermined. V lost 2 bases to trimming and J lost 5 bases, with 6 bases between them. The CDR3 runs 11 residues. Germline V lookup: CDR1 GTSNPN, CDR2 SVGIG (reference sequence). CDR3 bases: TGTGCCTGGAGTCGTGAGGAGACCCAGTACTTC. This gives the protein CAWSREETQYF.